This T cell receptor beta chain was sequenced in a study of blood T cell repertoires in COVID-19. About the research overall: COVID-19 samples collected from the United States, Italy and Spain covered acute and convalescent phases. PBMCs, B-cell-depleted T cells, or T cells provided the cDNA or gDNA that made up the material.

In the source study's methods: The authors estimated nucleated cell counts from reference gene primer amplification. Repertoires were generated with immunoSEQ multiplex PCR, while TCRdb's copy carries only in-frame clones and drops some. V and J calls and clone size are as listed in that table; D and trimming were resolved from the DNA. This sample carries under 200,000 clones, about 85% of them seen once, and the ten largest clones take about 5.6%. CDR1 is MNHEY and CDR2 is SVGAGI in the germline V gene. The CDR3 totals 15 residues. Trimming cost V 7 bases and J 7 bases; bases outside gene matches: 12. While infection was still active, Seattle patients were enrolled and then followed longitudinally.

The chain employs TRBV6-5 and TRBJ1-2; 10 nucleotides line up with TRBD1. Sequencing input: peripheral blood. The TCR originated in a woman aged 45-65 years with COVID-19, enrolled during active disease. The CDR3 region has the DNA TGTGCCAGCACCAGCGGGACAGGGGCATTTCGTGGCTACACCTTC. Translating it yields CASTSGTGAFRGYTF.